What follows are 8 T cell receptor beta chains derived from one specimen sequenced in a study of T cells after yellow fever vaccination. From the 5' RACE reads, TCRdb called clonotypes with MiXCR, one entry per CDR3 protein. The table has hundreds of thousands of distinct CDR3 sequences, around 12% seen once. Source: PBMCs, taken on the day of the yellow fever booster vaccination. These receptors originate from a man aged 25-45 years who received the YFV17D yellow fever vaccine.

The count of this clonotype is one. This chain connects TRBV25-1 to TRBJ2-3; the D gene is possibly TRBD2 (6 bases). The germline V gene has CDR1 MGHDK and CDR2 SYGVNS. The V end lost 2 bases, the J end lost 0 bases, and 15 bases lay between the germline ends. The CDR3 runs 17 residues. The CDR3 region is CASSEERVPLSTDTQYF. CDR3 in DNA: TGTGCCAGCAGTGAAGAGCGGGTGCCTCTAAGCACAGATACGCAGTATTTT. The complete variable domain, with remaining parts taken from reference TRBV25-1 and TRBJ2-3, reads EADIYQTPRYLVIGTGKKITLECSQTMGHDKMYWYQQDPGMELHLIHYSYGVNSTEKGDLSSESTVSRIRTEHFPLTLESARPSHTSQYLCASSEERVPLSTDTQYFGPGTRLTVL.

The chain carries TRBV20-1 and TRBJ2-7; the D is unclear. Germline CDR1 DFQATT, CDR2 SNEGSKA (reference sequence). The CDR3 loop spans 14 amino acids. V was clipped by 0 bases and J by 0 bases, with 9 bases between them. The CDR3: CSARDWVASYEQYF. For the CDR3, the DNA is TGCAGTGCTAGAGATTGGGTAGCCTCCTACGAGCAGTACTTC.

This clonotype has a count of ten or more. The chain combines TRBV5-1 with TRBJ2-1; 13 positions agree with TRBD2. J was trimmed by 7 bases and V by 5 bases; bases with no gene match: 6. The CDR3 is made up of 15 amino acids. CDR1 is SGHRS and CDR2 is YFSETQ in the germline V gene. The CDR3 sequence: CASRSGTSGINEQFF. CDR3 nucleotides: TGCGCCAGCAGATCCGGGACTAGCGGGATTAATGAGCAGTTCTTC.

The J gene is TRBJ2-3, the V gene TRBV29-1, with 8 positions matching TRBD2. This CDR3 region has 14 residues. CDR1 and CDR2 (germline): SQVTM, ANQGSEA. The V gene end was trimmed by 4 bases and the J gene end by 6 bases; junction bases not matched to a gene: 9. In DNA, the CDR3 is TGCAGCGTTGCCGGGAGGGCCACTTCTGATACGCAGTATTTT. It translates to CSVAGRATSDTQYF.

The chain employs TRBV5-8 and TRBJ1-1; TRBD1 matches 7 bases. The junction had 9 bases not matched to a gene; V was cut back by 3 bases and J by 10 bases. Germline V gene sequence: CDR1 SGHTS, CDR2 YDEGEE. CDR3 length equals 13 residues. The CDR3 spells CASSSPTGIGAFF. The CDR3 DNA reads TGTGCCAGCAGCTCGCCGACAGGGATTGGAGCTTTCTTT.

The gene calls are TRBV19 and TRBJ2-5; 8 nucleotides align to TRBD2. CDR1 is LNHDA and CDR2 is SQIVND in the germline V gene (reference sequence). V lost 7 bases and J lost 2; bases outside the gene matches: 6. CDR3 length: 14 amino acids. CDR3 coding DNA: TGTGCCAGTACCCGGGGGGGAGGGCAAGAGACCCAGTACTTC. It is translated as CASTRGGGQETQYF.

The table lists this clonotype with many counts. The V and J genes are TRBV12-3 or TRBV12-4 and TRBJ2-2, with D possibly being TRBD1 or TRBD2 (5 bases each). Deletions cut 6 bases from V and 6 bases from J, with 14 bases between. The CDR3 sequence is 14 residues long. The CDR3 DNA reads TGTGCCAGCAGGTTTCCGGGACGCGCCGGGGAGCTGTTTTTT. It encodes CASRFPGRAGELFF.

The chain joins TRBV20-1 to TRBJ1-6; no reliable D call. Germline CDR1 DFQATT, CDR2 SNEGSKA (reference sequence). The V end lost 6 bases, the J end lost 8 bases, and 14 bases lay between the germline ends. This CDR3 comprises 13 residues. DNA of the CDR3: TGCAGTGCCTGGGAGCGGATTGATTCACCCCTCCACTTT. Protein product: CSAWERIDSPLHF.